Presented here are 18 T cell receptor beta chains from one specimen sequenced in a study of blood T cell repertoires in COVID-19. TCRdb's table, derived via immunoSEQ multiplex PCR, lists solely in-frame clones and lacks some. Of 150,000 or so clones in the sample, approximately 81% were seen once. Sequencing was carried out using peripheral blood. These receptors all come from a man in his late teens or twenties with active or convalescent COVID-19.

The chain has TRBV6-2 or TRBV6-3 and TRBJ2-2, with D maybe TRBD1 (6 bases). Trimming shortened V by 3 bases and J by 6 bases, and 14 bases separated the two germline ends. Germline assignment: CDR1 MNHEY and CDR2 SVGEGT. This CDR3 is built from 15 residues. Written as DNA, the CDR3 is TGTGCCAGCAGTTATGTAACAGGGAGCGCCGGGGAGCTGTTTTTT. Protein product: CASSYVTGSAGELFF.

The chain links TRBV5-1 to TRBJ2-3; tentatively, D is TRBD1 (6 bases). The CDR3 loop spans 16 amino acids. Germline V lookup: CDR1 SGHRS, CDR2 YFSETQ. V was pared by 1 base and J by 4 bases, with 16 bases between. In DNA form, the CDR3 reads TGCGCCAGCAGCTTGTTCTCGGACAGTTTGTCAGATACGCAGTATTTT. Translating it yields CASSLFSDSLSDTQYF.

The chain is built from TRBV11-3 and TRBJ2-3, with TRBD1 identical over 7 bases. Losses at the gene ends were 5 bases for V and 4 bases for J; bases not matched to a gene: 9. The germline CDR1 and CDR2 sequences are SGHNT and YENEEA. This CDR3 has 15 amino acids. The CDR3 region has the DNA TGTGCCAGCAGCCGTCGACAGGGAGAAGCAGATACGCAGTATTTT. It yields the protein CASSRRQGEADTQYF.

This clone has just one count. V and J are TRBV7-9 and TRBJ2-1; 8 bases are a match to TRBD1. J gave up 7 bases and V 5 bases, and 10 bases lay outside the gene matches. The length of the CDR3 is 15 residues. The germline gives CDR1 SEHNR, CDR2 FQNEAQ (reference sequence). The CDR3 DNA reads as TGTGCCAGCAGCGCGCGAGACAGGGGACGAAATGAGCAGTTCTTC. It codes for CASSARDRGRNEQFF. Full variable domain (rest looked up from reference TRBV7-9 and TRBJ2-1): DTGVSQNPRHKITKRGQNVTFRCDPISEHNRLYWYRQTLGQGPEFLTYFQNEAQLEKSRLLSDRFSAERPKGSFSTLEIQRTEQGDSAMYLCASSARDRGRNEQFFGPGTRLTVL.

At least ten counts were recorded for this clone. The V gene is TRBV19, the J gene TRBJ2-1, with 8 bases matching TRBD2. Germline values: CDR1 LNHDA, CDR2 SQIVND (reference sequence). The CDR3 has 14 residues. The V and J ends lost 9 bases and 0 bases, in that order; junction bases with no gene match: 4. The CDR3 DNA reads TGTGCCAGCACACGGGGGGGCTCCTACAATGAGCAGTTCTTC. Translation gives CASTRGGSYNEQFF.

V usage is TRBV4-2 and J usage is TRBJ2-1; TRBD2 agrees at 12 bases. J gave up 2 bases and V 0 bases, and 2 bases lay outside the gene matches. Germline assignment: CDR1 LGHNA and CDR2 YNFKEQ. The CDR3 totals 17 residues. The CDR3 is CASSQDPSGRAYNEQFF. The DNA of the CDR3 is TGTGCCAGCAGCCAAGACCCTAGCGGGAGGGCCTACAATGAGCAGTTCTTC.

The CDR3 nucleotides read TGCGCCAGCAGCACCGGGACAGGCCAAGAGACCCAGTACTTC. Protein sequence: CASSTGTGQETQYF. The V call is TRBV5-1, the J call TRBJ2-5, with 8 positions matching TRBD1. Germline loops: CDR1 SGHRS, CDR2 YFSETQ. Trimming cost V 4 bases and J 1 base; bases outside gene matches: 3. The CDR3 totals 14 residues.

This clone was detected once. The J gene is TRBJ1-1, the V gene TRBV6-5, with no clear D. This CDR3 comprises 13 residues. Germline V gene sequence: CDR1 MNHEY, CDR2 SVGAGI. The V end was cut by 5 bases, the J end by 4 bases, with 11 bases between. The CDR3 region has the DNA TGTGCCAGCAGTCCCGGGGTTCCCACTGAAGCTTTCTTT. Protein: CASSPGVPTEAFF.

There are a few counts of this clone. V is TRBV7-2 and J is TRBJ1-4, with D uncertain. CDR3 length equals 15 residues. Germline CDR1 is SGHTA and CDR2 is FQGNSA. Trimming left V 1 base short and J 3 bases short, with 9 bases between. In nucleotides, the CDR3 is TGTGCCAGCAGCTTAGTTGAGGGCCCTAATGAAAAACTGTTTTTT. This sequence encodes CASSLVEGPNEKLFF.

The chain is built from TRBV5-1 and TRBJ1-3, with 7 bases that match TRBD1. Per the germline V gene, CDR1 is SGHRS and CDR2 is YFSETQ. This CDR3 spans 14 amino acids. With V trimmed by 3 bases and J by 7 bases, 7 bases remained unmatched. The CDR3 spells CASSSGQVKNTIYF. Written as DNA, the CDR3 is TGCGCCAGCAGCTCCGGACAGGTTAAGAACACCATATATTTT.

This chain links TRBV28 with TRBJ1-1; weak D call: TRBD1 (6 bases). The germline V gene encodes CDR1 MDHEN and CDR2 SYDVKM. V was clipped by 5 bases and J by 4 bases, with 20 bases between them. This CDR3 comprises 16 residues. The CDR3 spells CASSNPPGASGTEAFF. For the CDR3, the DNA is TGTGCCAGCAGTAACCCCCCAGGGGCGTCGGGCACTGAAGCTTTCTTT.

CDR3 residues: CATSRIRGGPSYNSPLHF. CDR3 nucleotide sequence: TGTGCCACCAGCAGAATCCGGGGGGGGCCCTCCTATAATTCACCCCTCCACTTT. The chain couples TRBV15 to TRBJ1-6; weak D call: TRBD1 (6 bases). Deletions cut 2 bases from V and 0 bases from J, with 14 bases between. This CDR3 region has 18 residues. Germline V lookup: CDR1 LNHNV, CDR2 YYDKDF (reference sequence).

The chain combines TRBV18 with TRBJ2-3, with D tentatively TRBD2 (5 bases). Germline CDR1 is KGHSH and CDR2 is LQKENI. Trimming removed 2 bases from V and 6 bases from J, with 12 bases in between. The CDR3 contains 14 residues. The CDR3 region has the DNA TGTGCCAGCTCACCAGCCGGCGGGCCCGATACGCAGTATTTT. This gives the protein CASSPAGGPDTQYF.

The chain links TRBV5-4 to TRBJ1-4; D possibly corresponds to TRBD1 (6 bases). The germline CDR1 and CDR2 sequences are SGHNT and YYREEE (reference sequence). The length of the CDR3 is 16 residues. V lost 5 bases to trimming and J lost 3 bases, with 17 bases between them. The CDR3 sequence is CASSRIGGGSNEKLFF. The DNA for the CDR3 is TGTGCCAGCAGTCGAATTGGGGGCGGTTCTAATGAAAAACTGTTTTTT.

The chain couples TRBV28 to TRBJ1-5; D might be TRBD1 (6 bases). CDR3 length equals 15 residues. Trimming took off 6 bases at V and 7 bases at J, with 19 bases between the two ends. Germline CDR1 and CDR2: MDHEN and SYDVKM. The CDR3 reads CASSTRGGWNQPQHF. CDR3 nucleotides: TGTGCCAGCAGCACCCGGGGGGGCTGGAACCAGCCCCAGCATTTT.

The chain recombines TRBV11-2 with TRBJ2-5; 10 positions agree with TRBD2. Germline CDR1 is SGHAT and CDR2 is FQNNGV. After removal of 6 bases from V and 5 bases from J, the junction contained 9 bases not matched to a gene. The CDR3 runs to 15 residues. CDR3 DNA: TGTGCCAGCAGTATCCCGGGACTAGCGCTGGAGACCCAGTACTTC. Translated, it gives CASSIPGLALETQYF.

This sequence joins TRBV7-9 and TRBJ1-5; D not certain. The CDR3 contains 12 residues. V was trimmed by 5 bases and J by 5 bases, leaving 7 bases between them. CDR1 and CDR2 (germline): SEHNR, FQNEAQ (reference sequence). CDR3 in amino acids: CASSRQDQPQHF. For the CDR3, the DNA is TGTGCCAGCAGCAGGCAGGATCAGCCCCAGCATTTT.

J is TRBJ1-3 and V is TRBV2; D is undetermined. Per the germline V gene, CDR1 is SNHLY and CDR2 is FYNNEI. V was cut by 4 bases and J by 7 bases, with 5 bases left in between. This CDR3 is 11 amino acids long. CDR3 protein: CASSAFNTIYF. The CDR3 DNA follows: TGTGCCAGCAGTGCCTTCAACACCATATATTTT.